The clone carrying this TCR beta chain was observed a handful of times. The data originate from a study of molecular identifiers for immune sequencing clone quantification. As for the study in general: Four portions were sequenced after RNA from around 20,000 or 100,000 naive CD8 cells was split five ways in replicates.

The CDR3 runs to 15 residues. The V gene's germline CDR1 is MNHEY and CDR2 SMNVEV (reference sequence). J gave up 0 bases and V 5 bases, and 4 bases lay outside the gene matches. The CD8+CD4-CCR7+CD45RA+ phenotype defined the sorted naive CD8 T cells. TCRdb re-called the PCR reads through MiXCR, storing one row per CDR3 protein. Of approximately 550,000 distinct CDR3 sequences listed, around 25% were seen once; the top ten hold around 0.78%. The clonotype comes from a human donor in good health. Some libraries in this study had Jurkat cell RNA spiked in. The specimen was naive CD8+ T cells from blood, with Jurkat cell RNA spiked in. Subset given: FACS-sorted CD8+CD4-CCR7+CD45RA+ naive T cells. The chain couples TRBV27 to TRBJ1-5; 7 bases fit TRBD1. CDR3 bases: TGTGCCAGCAGTACACAGGGGAATAGCAATCAGCCCCAGCATTTT. Residues: CASSTQGNSNQPQHF.